A single sample is the source of the 9 T cell receptor beta chains below, sequenced in a study of blood T cell repertoires in COVID-19. Data came from immunoSEQ multiplex PCR; TCRdb stores just in-frame clones and leaves some out. The data show 250,000 to 300,000 clones, 80% to 85% seen once. Sequenced material: PBMCs or T cells enriched from blood (not recorded which). The receptors derive from a man aged 40-55 years who had been exposed to COVID-19.

The genes are TRBV4-1 and TRBJ2-5; the match to TRBD2 covers 10 bases. The CDR3 runs 19 residues. With V trimmed by 4 bases and J by 5 bases, 19 bases remained unmatched. The germline V gene encodes CDR1 MGHRA and CDR2 YSYEKL. CDR3 sequence reads: CASSPYTRGSSGSVETQYF. DNA of the CDR3: TGCGCCAGCAGCCCGTATACGAGAGGCTCTAGCGGGAGTGTGGAGACCCAGTACTTC.

The V and J genes are TRBV19 and TRBJ2-7, with 10 bases matching TRBD1. This CDR3 is 13 amino acids long. Germline V lookup: CDR1 LNHDA, CDR2 SQIVND (reference sequence). Germline trimming cut 5 bases from V and 3 bases from J; bases unmatched to any gene: 1. CDR3 sequence reads: CASSRDRGYEQYF. The CDR3 DNA reads TGTGCCAGTAGTCGGGACAGGGGCTACGAGCAGTACTTC.

The chain carries TRBV7-2 and TRBJ2-7, with 9 bases matching TRBD2. V gave up 1 base and J gave up 3 bases; unmatched junction bases: 10. Looked up from germline, CDR1 is SGHTA and CDR2 is FQGNSA. The CDR3 runs to 17 residues. The CDR3 DNA follows: TGTGCCAGCAGCTTAGGTCTTCTTCGACTAGCGGTCTACGAGCAGTACTTC. Translated: CASSLGLLRLAVYEQYF.

The V and J genes are TRBV18 and TRBJ1-5, with TRBD1 as a possible D gene (5 bases). The CDR3 is 14 amino acids. Germline assignment: CDR1 KGHSH and CDR2 LQKENI. The ends were cut back, 5 bases at V and 0 bases at J, with 8 bases in the middle. Here the CDR3 reads CASSSGYSNQPQHF. CDR3 bases: TGTGCCAGCTCATCAGGGTATAGCAATCAGCCCCAGCATTTT.

This clone was seen many times. This chain joins TRBV5-4 and TRBJ2-3; D is undetermined. V lost 1 base to trimming and J lost 3 bases, with 6 bases between them. The germline CDR1 and CDR2 sequences are SGHNT and YYREEE (reference sequence). The CDR3 consists of 13 residues. CDR3 protein: CASSLSGTDTQYF. DNA of the CDR3: TGTGCCAGCAGCTTGTCCGGGACAGATACGCAGTATTTT.

The rearrangement joins TRBV24-1 to TRBJ2-1; 16 positions agree with TRBD2. V trimming: 9 bases; J trimming: 7 bases; junction bases outside the gene matches: 14. Germline lookup yields CDR1 KGHDR and CDR2 SFDVKD. CDR3 length: 18 residues. The CDR3 coding sequence is TGTGCCACCGGGACTAGCGGGAGGGCCGGCGTTCTTAAAAATGAGCAGTTCTTC. Amino acids: CATGTSGRAGVLKNEQFF.

The V gene is TRBV30, the J gene TRBJ1-4; 7 positions match TRBD1. The CDR3 is made up of 14 amino acids. V lost 3 bases to trimming and J lost 8 bases; unmatched junction nucleotides: 9. CDR1 is GTSNPN, CDR2 SVGIG, per germline (reference sequence). CDR3 sequence reads: CAWSGRQGREKLFF. DNA of the CDR3: TGTGCCTGGAGCGGACGACAGGGTCGGGAAAAACTGTTTTTT.

This clone was seen a single time. The chain uses TRBV7-3 and TRBJ2-7; weak D call: TRBD2 (6 bases). Germline values: CDR1 SGHTA, CDR2 FQGTGA. Trimming pared 5 bases from V and 3 bases from J, leaving 17 bases between. The CDR3 consists of 15 residues. The CDR3 is CASSQGVEGYYEQYF. CDR3 nucleotide sequence: TGTGCCAGCAGCCAGGGTGTGGAGGGGTACTACGAGCAGTACTTC.

V is TRBV29-1 and J is TRBJ1-2, with 7 bases aligning to TRBD1. The CDR3 has 17 residues. CDR1 SQVTM and CDR2 ANQGSEA come from the germline V gene. V lost 1 base and J lost 4; bases outside the gene matches: 15. The DNA for the CDR3 is TGCAGCGTTGAAGCCTACGCGCCTACCGGGACAGCCTATGGCTACACCTTC. Its protein product is CSVEAYAPTGTAYGYTF.